The rows below give T cell receptor beta chains drawn from one sample of a study of cytomegalovirus exposure and HLA in healthy donors. The data were produced by immunoSEQ multiplex PCR, yet TCRdb's version contains in-frame clones alone and is incomplete. The sample shows some 110,000 clones, about four fifths of them seen only once. The sequenced material came from PBMCs. These receptors all stem from a man aged 35 to 55 in good health and CMV-seronegative. Each CDR3 is given with its conserved first and last residue. Only some rows state a clone size, as once, few, many or a class for expanded clones.

V	size	J	CDR3
TRBV4-1	-	TRBJ1-1	CASSQDSGVGTEAFF
TRBV13	-	TRBJ2-7	CASSLNREREQYF
TRBV6-5	once	TRBJ1-1	CASTQGMNTEAFF
TRBV9	few	TRBJ2-5	CASSVSGMAETQYF
TRBV11-3	once	TRBJ2-5	CASSFSSAAETQYF
TRBV6-5	-	TRBJ1-1	CASSYRDNTEAFF
TRBV19	-	TRBJ1-2	CASSIVEGDGYTF
TRBV5-1	-	TRBJ1-2	CASSLGQGFYGYTF
TRBV7-9	-	TRBJ2-1	CASSLIQNSYNEQFF
TRBV6-5	-	TRBJ1-2	CASSRDRTNYGYTF
TRBV11-2	-	TRBJ2-1	CASSLDSRLAGNNEQFF
TRBV21-1	-	TRBJ2-2	CASISKGGGYNTGELFF
TRBV14	-	TRBJ1-2	CASSQQTNYGYTF
TRBV23-1	-	TRBJ2-7	CASIKDRISYEQYF